This note documents a single T cell receptor (beta chain) sequence. Its antigen is as yet unknown. Identification of naive CD8+ T cells rested on CD45RO-CCR7+CD27+CD95- status. The record originates from a study of CXCR3-negative and CXCR3-positive naive CD8 T cells. Notes on the study in general: Diversity proved comparably high across both naive subsets and much lower in memory CD8+ cells. CXCR3-positive naive cells had more hydrophobic TRB CDR3s than CXCR3-negative naive cells.

The CDR3 is 14 amino acids. Germline V CDR1 and CDR2: MNHEY, SMNVEV (reference sequence). Researchers prepared the TRB cDNA libraries using 5' RACE with UMI labels. TCRdb reworked the 5' RACE reads into one entry per CDR3 protein, no DNA. The sample totals around 160,000 distinct CDR3 sequences; its top ten clones hold roughly 0.27%. Sequenced: naive CXCR3+ CD8+ T cells from blood. Subset reported: CD45RO-CCR7+CD27+CD95- naive CD8+ T cells expressing CXCR3 (TNR3+). J is TRBJ2-7 and V is TRBV27; absent DNA, TCRdb's TRBD2 call cannot be checked. This clonotype was obtained from a human donor in good health. Some clones in this sample may be carry-over from other donors' samples. CDR3 sequence: CASSLSGGAREQYF.